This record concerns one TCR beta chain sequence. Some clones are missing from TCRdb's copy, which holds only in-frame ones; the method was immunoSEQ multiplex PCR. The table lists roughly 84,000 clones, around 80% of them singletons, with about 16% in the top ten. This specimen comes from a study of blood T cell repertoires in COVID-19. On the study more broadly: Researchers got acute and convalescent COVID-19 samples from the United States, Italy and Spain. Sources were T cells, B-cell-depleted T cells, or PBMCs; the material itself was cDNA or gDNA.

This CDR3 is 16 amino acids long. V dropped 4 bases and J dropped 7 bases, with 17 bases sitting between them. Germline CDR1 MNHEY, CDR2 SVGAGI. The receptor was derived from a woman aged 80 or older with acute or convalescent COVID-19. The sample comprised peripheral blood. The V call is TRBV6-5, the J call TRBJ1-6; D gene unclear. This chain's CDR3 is CASSSRPDGRNSPLHF. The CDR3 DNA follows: TGTGCCAGCAGTTCCAGACCGGACGGGAGAAATTCACCCCTCCACTTT.